The clone carrying this T cell receptor beta chain was seen a handful of times. The antigen remains unidentified. Within the sample, other DNA sequences also encode this same CDR3. V gave up 2 bases and J gave up 5 bases, with 6 bases separating them. The CDR3 totals 12 residues. Germline CDR1 ENHRY, CDR2 SYGVKD. These data belong to a study of CD8 T cell repertoires and HIV-1 epitope variants. Sequencing of TCR beta CDR3 used immunoSEQ survey depth. TCRdb's table, derived via immunoSEQ multiplex PCR, lists solely in-frame clones and lacks some. The table shows several thousand clones, with roughly 69% occurring only once.

What was sequenced was cultured CD8+ T cells derived from PBMCs. The clonotype originates from a male donor with HIV. The J gene is TRBJ1-1, the V gene TRBV10-3; D unclear. CDR3 DNA: TGTGCCATCAGTGAGGGGGATACTGAAGCTTTCTTT. Translating gives CAISEGDTEAFF.